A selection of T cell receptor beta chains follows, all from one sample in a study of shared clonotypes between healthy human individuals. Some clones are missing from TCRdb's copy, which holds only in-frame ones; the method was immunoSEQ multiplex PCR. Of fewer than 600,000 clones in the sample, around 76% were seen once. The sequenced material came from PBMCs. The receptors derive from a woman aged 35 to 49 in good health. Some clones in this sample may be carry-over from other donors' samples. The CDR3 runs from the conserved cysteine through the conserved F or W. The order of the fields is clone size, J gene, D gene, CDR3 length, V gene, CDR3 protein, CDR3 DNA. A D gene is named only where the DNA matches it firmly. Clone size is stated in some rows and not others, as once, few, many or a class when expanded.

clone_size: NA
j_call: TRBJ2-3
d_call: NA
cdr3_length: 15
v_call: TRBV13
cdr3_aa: CASSLGTSYTDTQYF
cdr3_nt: TGTGCCAGCAGCTTAGGGACTAGTTACACAGATACGCAGTATTTT

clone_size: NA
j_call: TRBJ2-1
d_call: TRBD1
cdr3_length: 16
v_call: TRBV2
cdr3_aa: CASVSGWDRGRNEQFF
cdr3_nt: TGTGCCAGCGTCTCCGGTTGGGACAGGGGTCGGAATGAGCAGTTCTTC

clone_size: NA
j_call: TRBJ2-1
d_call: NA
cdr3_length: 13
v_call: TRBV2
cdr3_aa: CASRTPYNNEQFF
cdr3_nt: TGTGCCAGCAGGACCCCTTATAACAATGAGCAGTTCTTC

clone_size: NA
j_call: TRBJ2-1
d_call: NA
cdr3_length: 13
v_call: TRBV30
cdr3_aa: CAWAEDSYNEQFF
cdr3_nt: TGTGCCTGGGCAGAGGACTCCTACAATGAGCAGTTCTTC

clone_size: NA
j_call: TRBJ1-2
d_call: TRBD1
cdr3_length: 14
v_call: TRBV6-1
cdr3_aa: CASSNLQGAGGYTF
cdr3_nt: TGTGCCAGCTCTAACTTACAGGGGGCCGGGGGCTACACCTTC

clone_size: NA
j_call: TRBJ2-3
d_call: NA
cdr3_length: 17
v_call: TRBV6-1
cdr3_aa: CASSERRWDGSTDTQYF
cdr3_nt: TGTGCCAGCAGTGAACGGAGGTGGGACGGTAGCACAGATACGCAGTATTTT

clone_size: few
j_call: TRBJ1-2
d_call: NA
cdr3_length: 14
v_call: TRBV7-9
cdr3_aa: CASSLGTAYYGYTF
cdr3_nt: TGTGCCAGCAGCTTAGGGACAGCGTACTATGGCTACACCTTC

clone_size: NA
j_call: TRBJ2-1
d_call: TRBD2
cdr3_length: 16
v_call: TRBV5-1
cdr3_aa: CASSPRSGRGDNEQFF
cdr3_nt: TGCGCCAGCAGCCCTAGGAGCGGGAGGGGAGACAATGAGCAGTTCTTC

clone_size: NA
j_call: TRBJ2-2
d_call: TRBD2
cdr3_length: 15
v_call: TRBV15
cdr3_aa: CATNSGSLNTGELFF
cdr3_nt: TGTGCCACCAATAGCGGGAGTTTGAACACCGGGGAGCTGTTTTTT

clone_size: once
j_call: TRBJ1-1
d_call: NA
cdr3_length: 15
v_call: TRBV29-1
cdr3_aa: CSVAGGPGQNTEAFF
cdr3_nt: TGCAGCGTCGCGGGGGGGCCGGGACAGAACACTGAAGCTTTCTTT

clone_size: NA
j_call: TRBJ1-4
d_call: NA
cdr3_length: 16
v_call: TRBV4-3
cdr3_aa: CASSQGGSRPNEKLFF
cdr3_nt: TGCGCCAGCAGCCAAGGGGGAAGCCGCCCTAATGAAAAACTGTTTTTT

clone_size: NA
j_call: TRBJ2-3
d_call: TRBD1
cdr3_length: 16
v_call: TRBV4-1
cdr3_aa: CASSQATGQDTDTQYF
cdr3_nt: TGCGCCAGCAGCCAAGCGACGGGACAGGACACAGATACGCAGTATTTT

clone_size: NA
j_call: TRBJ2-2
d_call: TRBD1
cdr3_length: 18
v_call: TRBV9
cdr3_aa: CASSPRTGAGINTGELFF
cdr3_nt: TGTGCCAGCAGCCCTCGGACAGGCGCCGGCATAAACACCGGGGAGCTGTTTTTT

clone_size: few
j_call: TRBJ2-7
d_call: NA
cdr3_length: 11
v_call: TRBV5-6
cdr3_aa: CASSRGYEQYF
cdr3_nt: TGTGCCAGCAGCCGGGGTTACGAGCAGTACTTC

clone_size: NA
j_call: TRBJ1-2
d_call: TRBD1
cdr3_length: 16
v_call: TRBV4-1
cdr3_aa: CASSQVGTGGDYGYTF
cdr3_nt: TGCGCCAGCAGCCAAGTAGGGACAGGGGGCGACTATGGCTACACCTTC

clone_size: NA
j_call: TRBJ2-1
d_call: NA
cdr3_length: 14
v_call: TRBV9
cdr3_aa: CASSVGYPTNEQFF
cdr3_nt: TGTGCCAGCAGCGTCGGGTACCCCACCAATGAGCAGTTCTTC

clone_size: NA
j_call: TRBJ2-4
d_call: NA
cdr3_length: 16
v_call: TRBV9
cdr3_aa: CASSVDEGWAKNIQYF
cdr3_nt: TGTGCCAGCAGCGTAGATGAGGGGTGGGCCAAAAACATTCAGTACTTC

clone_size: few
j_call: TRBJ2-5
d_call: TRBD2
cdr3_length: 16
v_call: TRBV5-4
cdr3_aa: CASSLAQKRETETQYF
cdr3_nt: TGTGCCAGCAGCTTGGCCCAAAAGCGGGAGACAGAGACCCAGTACTTC

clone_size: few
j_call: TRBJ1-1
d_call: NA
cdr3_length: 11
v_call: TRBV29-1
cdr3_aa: CSPSYHTEAFF
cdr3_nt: TGCAGCCCCAGCTATCACACTGAAGCTTTCTTT

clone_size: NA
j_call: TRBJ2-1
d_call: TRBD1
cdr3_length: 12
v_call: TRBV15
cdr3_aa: CGVEDRNNEQFF
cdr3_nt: TGTGGAGTTGAGGACAGGAACAATGAGCAGTTCTTC

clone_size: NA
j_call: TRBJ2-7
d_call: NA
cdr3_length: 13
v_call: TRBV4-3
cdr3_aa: CASSQDRGYEQYF
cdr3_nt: TGCGCCAGCAGCCAAGATAGGGGCTACGAGCAGTACTTC

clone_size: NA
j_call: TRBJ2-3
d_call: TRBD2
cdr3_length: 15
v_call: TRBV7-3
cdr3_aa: CASSSTSLRGDTQYF
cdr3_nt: TGTGCCAGCAGCTCGACTAGCCTGAGGGGAGATACGCAGTATTTT

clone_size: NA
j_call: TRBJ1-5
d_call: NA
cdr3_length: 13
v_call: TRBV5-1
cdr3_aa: CASSADTDQPQHF
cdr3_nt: TGCGCCAGCAGCGCGGACACCGATCAGCCCCAGCATTTT

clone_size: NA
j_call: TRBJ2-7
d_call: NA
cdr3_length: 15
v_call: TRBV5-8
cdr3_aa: CASSLGAGRSYEQYF
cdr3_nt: TGTGCCAGCAGCTTGGGTGCAGGACGCTCCTACGAGCAGTACTTC

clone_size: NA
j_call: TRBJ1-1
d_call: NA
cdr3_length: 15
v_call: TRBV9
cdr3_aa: CASSVAGMGNTEAFF
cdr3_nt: TGTGCCAGCAGCGTAGCAGGGATGGGGAACACTGAAGCTTTCTTT

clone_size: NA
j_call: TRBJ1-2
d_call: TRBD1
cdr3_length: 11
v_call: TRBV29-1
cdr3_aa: CSGQGYWGYAF
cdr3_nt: TGCAGCGGACAGGGCTACTGGGGCTACGCCTTC

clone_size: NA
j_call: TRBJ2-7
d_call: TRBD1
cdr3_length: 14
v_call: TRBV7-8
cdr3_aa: CASSPGTAPLGQYF
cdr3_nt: TGTGCCAGCAGCCCAGGGACAGCACCGCTTGGGCAGTACTTC

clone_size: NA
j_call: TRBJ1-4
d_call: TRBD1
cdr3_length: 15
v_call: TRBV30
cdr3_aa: CAWSRGTATNEKLFF
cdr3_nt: TGTGCCTGGTCCAGAGGGACAGCAACTAATGAAAAACTGTTTTTT

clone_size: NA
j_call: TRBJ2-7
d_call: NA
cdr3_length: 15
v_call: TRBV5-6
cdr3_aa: CASSLYDRPLVEQYF
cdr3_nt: TGTGCCAGCAGCTTGTACGACCGACCCCTCGTCGAGCAGTACTTC

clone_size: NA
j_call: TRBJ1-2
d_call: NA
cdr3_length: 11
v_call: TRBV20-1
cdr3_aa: CSAPEGYGYTF
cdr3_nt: TGCAGTGCTCCAGAAGGGTATGGCTACACCTTC

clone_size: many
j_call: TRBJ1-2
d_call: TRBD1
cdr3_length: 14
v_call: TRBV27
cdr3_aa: CASSTRTGPYGYTF
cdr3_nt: TGTGCCAGCAGTACCCGGACAGGCCCCTATGGCTACACCTTC

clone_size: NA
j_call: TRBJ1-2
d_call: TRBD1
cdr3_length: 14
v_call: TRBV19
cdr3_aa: CASTPTGTGYGYTF
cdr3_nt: TGTGCCAGTACCCCAACCGGGACAGGGTATGGCTACACCTTC

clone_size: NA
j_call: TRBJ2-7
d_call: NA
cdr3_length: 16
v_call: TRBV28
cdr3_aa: CASSFPPRRPSYEQYF
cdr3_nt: TGTGCCAGCAGTTTCCCCCCGAGGCGCCCCTCCTACGAGCAGTACTTC

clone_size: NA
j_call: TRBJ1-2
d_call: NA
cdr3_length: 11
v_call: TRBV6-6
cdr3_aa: CASSFWEERTF
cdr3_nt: TGTGCCAGCAGTTTCTGGGAAGAACGGACCTTC

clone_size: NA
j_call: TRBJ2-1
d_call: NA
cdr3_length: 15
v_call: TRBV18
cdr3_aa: CASSPLRDSYNEQFF
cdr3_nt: TGTGCCAGCTCCCCCCTGCGGGACTCCTACAATGAGCAGTTCTTC

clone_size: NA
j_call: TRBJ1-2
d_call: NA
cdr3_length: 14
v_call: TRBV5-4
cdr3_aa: CASSLPRDNYGYTF
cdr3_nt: TGTGCCAGCAGCCTACCCAGGGATAACTATGGCTACACCTTC

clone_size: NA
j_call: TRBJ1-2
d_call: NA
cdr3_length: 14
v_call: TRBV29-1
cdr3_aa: CSVEERGHYYGYTF
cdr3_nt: TGCAGCGTTGAAGAGCGGGGACACTACTATGGCTACACCTTC

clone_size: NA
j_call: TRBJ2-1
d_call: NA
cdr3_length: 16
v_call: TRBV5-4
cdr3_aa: CASSYGGASSYNEQFF
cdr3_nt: TGTGCCAGCAGCTATGGGGGGGCTAGCTCCTACAATGAGCAGTTCTTC

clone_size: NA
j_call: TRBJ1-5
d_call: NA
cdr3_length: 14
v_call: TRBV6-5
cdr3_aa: CASSSYGEGQPQHF
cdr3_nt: TGTGCCAGCAGTTCTTATGGGGAGGGACAGCCCCAGCATTTT

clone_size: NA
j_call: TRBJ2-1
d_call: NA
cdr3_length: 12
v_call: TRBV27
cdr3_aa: CASSLGAGEQFF
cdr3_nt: TGTGCCAGCAGTTTGGGAGCGGGTGAGCAGTTCTTC

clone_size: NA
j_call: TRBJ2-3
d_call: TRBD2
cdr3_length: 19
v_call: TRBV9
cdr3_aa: CASSVDPLPSGGGTDTQYF
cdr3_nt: TGTGCCAGCAGCGTAGATCCACTCCCTAGCGGGGGGGGCACAGATACGCAGTATTTT

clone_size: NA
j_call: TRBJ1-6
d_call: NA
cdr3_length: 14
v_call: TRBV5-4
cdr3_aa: CASSLDGAPSPLHF
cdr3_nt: TGTGCCAGCAGCTTGGACGGCGCCCCGTCACCCCTCCACTTT

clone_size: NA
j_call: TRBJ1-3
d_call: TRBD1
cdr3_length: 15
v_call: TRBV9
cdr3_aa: CASSGRTGSGNTIYF
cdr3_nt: TGTGCCAGCAGCGGGAGGACAGGCTCTGGAAACACCATATATTTT

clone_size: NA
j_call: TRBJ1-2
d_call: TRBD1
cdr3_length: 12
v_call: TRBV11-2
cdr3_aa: CASSGTGYGYTF
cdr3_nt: TGTGCCAGCAGCGGGACAGGCTATGGCTACACCTTC

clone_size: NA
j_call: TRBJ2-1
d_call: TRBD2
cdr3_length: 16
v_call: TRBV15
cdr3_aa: CATSRDLAGGYNEQFF
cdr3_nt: TGTGCCACCAGCAGAGATCTAGCGGGAGGGTACAATGAGCAGTTCTTC

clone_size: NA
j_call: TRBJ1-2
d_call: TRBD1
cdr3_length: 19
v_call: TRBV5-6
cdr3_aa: CASSLTETGALSSNYGYTF
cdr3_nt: TGTGCCAGCAGCTTGACGGAGACAGGGGCCCTCTCATCTAACTATGGCTACACCTTC

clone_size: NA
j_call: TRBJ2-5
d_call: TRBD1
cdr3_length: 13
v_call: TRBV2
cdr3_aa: CASSRDSQETQYF
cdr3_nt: TGTGCCAGCAGTAGGGACAGCCAAGAGACCCAGTACTTC

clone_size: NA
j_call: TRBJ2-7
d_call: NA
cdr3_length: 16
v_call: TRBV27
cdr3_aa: CASSLSGTTSSYEQYF
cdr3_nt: TGTGCCAGCAGTCTATCTGGGACAACGAGCTCCTACGAGCAGTACTTC

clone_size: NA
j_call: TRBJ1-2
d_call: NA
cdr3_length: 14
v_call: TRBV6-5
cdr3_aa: CASSYTPRRFGYTF
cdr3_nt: TGTGCCAGCAGTTATACGCCACGCCGTTTTGGCTACACCTTC

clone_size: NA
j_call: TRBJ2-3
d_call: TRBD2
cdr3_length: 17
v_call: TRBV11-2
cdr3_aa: CASSPGLAGARRYTQYF
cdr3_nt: TGTGCCAGCAGCCCAGGACTAGCGGGAGCCCGTCGATATACGCAGTATTTT

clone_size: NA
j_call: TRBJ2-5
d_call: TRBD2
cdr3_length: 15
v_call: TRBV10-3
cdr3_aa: CAISDIAGASETQYF
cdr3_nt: TGTGCCATCAGTGATATAGCGGGAGCTTCGGAGACCCAGTACTTC

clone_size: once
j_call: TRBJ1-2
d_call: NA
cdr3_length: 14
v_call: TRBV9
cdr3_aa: CASSVVGRAGGYTF
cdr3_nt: TGTGCCAGCAGCGTAGTGGGTAGGGCCGGTGGCTACACCTTC

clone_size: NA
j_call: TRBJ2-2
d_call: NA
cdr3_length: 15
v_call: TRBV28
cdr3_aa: CASAGGGGNTGELFF
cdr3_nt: TGTGCCAGCGCCGGTGGAGGCGGAAACACCGGGGAGCTGTTTTTT

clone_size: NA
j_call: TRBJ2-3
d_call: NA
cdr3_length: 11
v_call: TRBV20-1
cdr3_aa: CSASLGDTQYF
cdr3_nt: TGCAGTGCTAGCCTTGGGGATACGCAGTATTTT